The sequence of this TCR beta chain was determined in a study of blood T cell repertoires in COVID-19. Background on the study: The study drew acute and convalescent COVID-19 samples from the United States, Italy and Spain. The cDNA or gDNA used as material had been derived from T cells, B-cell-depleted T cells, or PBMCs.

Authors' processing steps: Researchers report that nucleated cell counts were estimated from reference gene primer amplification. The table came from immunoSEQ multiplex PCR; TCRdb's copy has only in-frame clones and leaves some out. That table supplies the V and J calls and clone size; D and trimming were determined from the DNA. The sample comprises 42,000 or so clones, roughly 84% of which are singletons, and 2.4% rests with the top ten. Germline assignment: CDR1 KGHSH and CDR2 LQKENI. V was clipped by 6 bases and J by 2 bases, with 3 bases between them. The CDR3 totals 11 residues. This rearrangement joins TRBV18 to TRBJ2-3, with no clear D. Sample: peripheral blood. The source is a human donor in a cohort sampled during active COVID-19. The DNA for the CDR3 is TGTGCCAGCTCCTACACAGATACGCAGTATTTT. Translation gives CASSYTDTQYF.